This T cell receptor (beta chain) comes out of a study of OX40 agonist ivuxolimab in advanced cancers. Clones were sequenced by immunoSEQ multiplex PCR, and TCRdb holds only the in-frame ones, with some missing. This sample has about 53,000 clones, with 70% to 90% found just once. The CDR3 has 13 amino acids. Germline V lookup: CDR1 MGHRA, CDR2 YSYEKL. Trimming stripped 1 base from V and 5 bases from J, with 6 bases between. V usage is TRBV4-1 and J usage is TRBJ1-5, with D unclear. Source: CD4+ or CD8+ T cells sorted from blood, taken in a trial of the OX40 agonist ivuxolimab. The receptor's source is an adult with an advanced solid tumor such as melanoma, head and neck, liver or kidney cancer. The CDR3 DNA is TGCGCCAGCAGCCAAGGGGCTTATCAGCCCCAGCATTTT. Its translation: CASSQGAYQPQHF.